The source of this T cell receptor (beta chain) is a study of glioma-infiltrating T cells. Using RNA template, CDR3s of TCR alpha and beta were amplified with iRepertoire arm-PCR. For one-step reverse transcription and amplification, roughly 100-400 ng of tissue mRNA or PBMC total RNA was used. TCRdb independently ran MiXCR on the multiplex PCR reads; one entry per CDR3 protein. Counted here are more than 20,000 distinct CDR3 sequences, roughly 25% occurring once; the ten biggest clones make up around 12%. This clonotype has ten or more counts. This CDR3 is 15 amino acids long. The V gene lost 1 base and the J gene lost 3 bases, with 11 bases spanning the gap. CDR1 SGHAT and CDR2 FQNNGV come from the germline V gene.

The origin of this receptor is a human donor with low-grade glioma or glioblastoma, undergoing nonglioma brain surgery, or in good health (not recorded which). The chain recombines TRBV11-2 with TRBJ2-3, with D perhaps TRBD2 (6 bases). The sample was glioma tissue, nonneoplastic brain tissue, or PBMCs (not recorded which). The CDR3: CASSLGPGRTDTQYF. For the CDR3, the DNA is TGTGCCAGCAGCTTAGGTCCGGGGAGGACAGATACGCAGTATTTT. The variable domain in full, completed from reference TRBV11-2 and TRBJ2-3, reads EAGVAQSPRYKIIEKRQSVAFWCNPISGHATLYWYQQILGQGPKLLIQFQNNGVVDDSQLPKDRFSAERLKGVDSTLKIQPAKLEDSAVYLCASSLGPGRTDTQYFGPGTRLTVL.